Below, one TCR beta chain is given with its context. The target antigen is unknown. This sample was included in a study of blood T cells in healthy people across ages. General observations from the study: Since the PBMCs were unsorted, naive and antigen-experienced cells could not be conclusively compared.

Primed by a sample-barcoded 5' primer and a J-beta primer mix, a second PCR proceeded for about 6 to 12 cycles. TCRdb passed the 5' RACE reads through MiXCR, listing each CDR3 protein once. The sample consists of 1.5 million or so distinct CDR3 sequences, 35% to 45% of them appearing once. Germline CDR1 is KGHSH and CDR2 is LQKENI. This CDR3 has 14 amino acids. V lost 4 bases to trimming and J lost 5 bases, with 9 bases between them. The sequenced material came from blood. The chain joins TRBV18 to TRBJ1-6; D is perhaps TRBD1 (6 bases). The source is a young woman in good health. The CDR3 bases are TGTGCCAGCTCACGGGACAAAGATAATTCACCCCTCCACTTT. Its translation: CASSRDKDNSPLHF.